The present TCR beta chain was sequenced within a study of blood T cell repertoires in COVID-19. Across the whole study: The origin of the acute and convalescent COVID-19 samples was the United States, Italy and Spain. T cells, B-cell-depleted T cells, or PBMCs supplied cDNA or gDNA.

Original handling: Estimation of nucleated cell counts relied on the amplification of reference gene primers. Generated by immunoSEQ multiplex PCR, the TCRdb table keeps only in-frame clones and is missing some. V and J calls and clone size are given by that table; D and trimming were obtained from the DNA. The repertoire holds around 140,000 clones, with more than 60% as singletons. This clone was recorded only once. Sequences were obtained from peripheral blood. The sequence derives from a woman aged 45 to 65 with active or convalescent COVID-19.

For the CDR3, the DNA is TGTGCCAGCAGCCGCCGGGACAGGCGCTCCCTTACCTTC. As protein: CASSRRDRRSLTF. The chain joins TRBV3-1 (or the pseudogene TRBV3-2) to TRBJ1-2; 8 nucleotides match TRBD1. This CDR3 region has 13 residues. V lost 4 bases, J lost 14 bases, and 12 bases stayed unmatched. Germline CDR1 is LGHDT and CDR2 is YNNKEL (reference sequence).